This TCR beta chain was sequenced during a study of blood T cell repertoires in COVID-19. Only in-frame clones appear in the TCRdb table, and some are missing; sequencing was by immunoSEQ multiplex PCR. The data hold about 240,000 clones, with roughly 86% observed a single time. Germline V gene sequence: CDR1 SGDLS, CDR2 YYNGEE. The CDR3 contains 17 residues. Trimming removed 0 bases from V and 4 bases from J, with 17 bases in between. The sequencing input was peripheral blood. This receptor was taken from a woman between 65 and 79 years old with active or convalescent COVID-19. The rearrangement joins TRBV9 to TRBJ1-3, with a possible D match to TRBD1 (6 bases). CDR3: CASSVGGRGPLGNTIYF. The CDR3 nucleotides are TGTGCCAGCAGCGTAGGGGGGCGAGGGCCCCTAGGAAACACCATATATTTT.